Reported below is one TCR beta chain. Its antigen is currently unknown. The CDR3 has 13 residues. The germline V and J ends were trimmed by 2 bases and 1 base, with 6 bases remaining between them. CDR1 and CDR2 from the germline V gene are SGHNT and YYREEE (reference sequence). PCR amplification relied on 60 Vbeta primers (plus 13 Jbeta primers). Generated by immunoSEQ multiplex PCR, the TCRdb table keeps only in-frame clones and is missing some. The sample lists 150,000 or so clones, roughly 72% occurring once. This sample was taken from a study of cytomegalovirus exposure and HLA in healthy donors. Whole-study findings and limits: TRBV6-2, TRBV6-3 and some other V segments were excluded as indistinguishable. Later on, analysis showed that most CMV-associated TCR beta chains appeared to be HLA-restricted.

Sample: PBMCs. This receptor was identified in a man in his thirties or forties in good health and CMV-seronegative. The chain couples TRBV5-4 to TRBJ1-1; no clear D gene. The CDR3 region has the DNA TGTGCCAGCAGCTTCCGAGGGAACACTGAAGCTTTCTTT. Its translation is CASSFRGNTEAFF.